The sequence of this TCR beta chain was determined in a study of regulatory T cells in long-lasting Graves disease. Time point of the sample: newly diagnosed GD, antithyroid drugs for less than 3 months. Extracted RNA from PBMCs served as the source of the TCR library. This clonotype appeared many times. The germline V gene has CDR1 MNHNS and CDR2 SASEGT. The length of the CDR3 is 15 residues. The V end was cut by 1 base, the J end by 2 bases, with 10 bases between. CDR3-region Arm-PCR and iRepertoire HTBI primers produced the TCR beta libraries. TCRdb itself ran the multiplex PCR reads through MiXCR, one entry per CDR3 protein. The sample lists around 250,000 distinct CDR3 sequences; 20% were seen once.

The rearrangement joins TRBV6-1 to TRBJ2-3; no firm D call. This TCR came from a female donor with Graves disease. This material consisted of peripheral blood mononuclear cells (PBMCs), taken at new diagnosis, from a patient treated with antithyroid drugs. In nucleotides, the CDR3 is TGTGCCAGCAGTGAAGACGGCAGGTTCACAGATACGCAGTATTTT. It specifies CASSEDGRFTDTQYF.